This T cell receptor beta chain was found in a study of blood T cell repertoires in COVID-19. Libraries were prepared by immunoSEQ multiplex PCR; TCRdb keeps only in-frame clonotypes and omits some of them. Found here are some 390,000 clones, 85% to 90% of them singletons; the top ten hold about 1.7%. Per germline, CDR1 KGHSH and CDR2 LQKENI. With 6 bases removed from V and 6 bases from J, the gap between germline ends came to 9 bases. This CDR3 comprises 11 residues. The receptor was isolated from a woman aged 25 to 39 who had recovered from COVID-19. V is TRBV18 and J is TRBJ2-7; weak D call: TRBD2 (5 bases). Material for sequencing was PBMCs or T cells enriched from blood (not recorded which). CDR3: CASSPGVEQYF. The CDR3, as DNA: TGTGCCAGCTCCCCCGGGGTCGAGCAGTACTTC.